The 5 T cell receptor beta chains presented below share a single source sample, sequenced in a study of OX40 agonist ivuxolimab in advanced cancers. Using immunoSEQ multiplex PCR, the repertoire was profiled, and TCRdb retains in-frame clones only, with some absent. The sample lists roughly 67,000 clones; about 80% were seen once. The material was CD4+ or CD8+ T cells sorted from blood, obtained in a trial of the OX40 agonist ivuxolimab. These receptors all come from an adult with an advanced solid tumor such as melanoma, head and neck, liver or kidney cancer.

This chain joins TRBV7-2 and TRBJ2-5; 7 bases fit TRBD1. The CDR3 runs to 14 residues. V shed 3 bases and J 2 bases; nucleotides not matched to a gene: 3. CDR1 is SGHTA, CDR2 FQGNSA, per germline. Here the CDR3 DNA reads TGTGCCAGCAGCTTCGGACAGGTACAAGAGACCCAGTACTTC. Translation gives CASSFGQVQETQYF.

This chain links TRBV2 with TRBJ1-3; unclear D gene. The CDR3 has 12 amino acids. Germline lookup yields CDR1 SNHLY and CDR2 FYNNEI. V was clipped by 3 bases and J by 4 bases, with 4 bases between them. For the CDR3, the DNA is TGTGCCAGCAGTGAGGGGGGAAACACCATATATTTT. Translation: CASSEGGNTIYF. Full variable domain (missing parts from reference TRBV2 and TRBJ1-3): EPEVTQTPSHQVTQMGQEVILRCVPISNHLYFYWYRQILGQKVEFLVSFYNNEISEKSEIFDDQFSVERPDGSNFTLKIRSTKLEDSAMYFCASSEGGNTIYFGEGSWLTVV.

The chain links TRBV19 to TRBJ2-2, with 10 nucleotides matching TRBD1. The germline V gene encodes CDR1 LNHDA and CDR2 SQIVND (reference sequence). V gave up 5 bases and J gave up 2 bases; unmatched junction bases: 8. CDR3 size: 17 residues. CDR3 region: CASSPTGGLVNTGELFF. CDR3 in DNA: TGTGCCAGTAGTCCGACAGGGGGCCTTGTAAACACCGGGGAGCTGTTTTTT. Filled out from reference TRBV19 and TRBJ2-2, the complete variable domain reads DGGITQSPKYLFRKEGQNVTLSCEQNLNHDAMYWYRQDPGQGLRLIYYSQIVNDFQKGDIAEGYSVSREKKESFPLTVTSAQKNPTAFYLCASSPTGGLVNTGELFFGEGSRLTVL.

This chain uses TRBV29-1 with TRBJ2-2; no firm D call. The CDR3 is 11 amino acids. CDR1 is SQVTM, CDR2 ANQGSEA, per germline. Here the CDR3 reads CNRQVLWELFF. The CDR3 nucleotides are TGCAACCGTCAGGTGCTCTGGGAGCTGTTTTTT.

The chain has TRBV28 and TRBJ2-3; 12 bases fit TRBD2. The ends lost 5 bases at V and 0 bases at J; junction bases unmatched: 9. Per germline, CDR1 MDHEN and CDR2 SYDVKM. The CDR3 covers 18 residues. This CDR3 reads CASSGLAGGPSSTDTQYF. In nucleotides, the CDR3 is TGTGCCAGCAGTGGTCTAGCGGGAGGGCCTTCAAGCACAGATACGCAGTATTTT. Full variable domain (rest looked up from reference TRBV28 and TRBJ2-3): DVKVTQSSRYLVKRTGEKVFLECVQDMDHENMFWYRQDPGLGLRLIYFSYDVKMKEKGDIPEGYSVSREKKERFSLILESASTNQTSMYLCASSGLAGGPSSTDTQYFGPGTRLTVL.